The clone carrying this TCR beta chain has just a few counts. The antigen is unknown. Everyone who donated was a healthy bone marrow donor. The record originates from a study of cytomegalovirus exposure and HLA in healthy donors. General study points: Being productive about 90% or about 30% of the time was typical of most TCR beta V segments in an earlier analysis. HLA alleles were associated with 15,000 to 20,000 TCR beta sequences in a later analysis at 0.05 false discovery rate.

Primers: 60 Vbeta forward and 13 Jbeta reverse. Profiled with immunoSEQ multiplex PCR; TCRdb holds only in-frame clones, not every one. Of about 140,000 clones listed, about 77% were seen once; the top ten hold approximately 1.5%. This TCR was recovered from a female donor in good health and CMV-seronegative. The sequencing input was PBMCs.

The CDR3 DNA reads as TGCGCCAGCAGCCAAGAGACGGTTTACACGACTGTTGCTTTCTTT. It is translated as CASSQETVYTTVAFF. The V call is TRBV4-1, the J call TRBJ1-1; D remains unclear. Trimming shortened V by 0 bases and J by 11 bases, and 19 bases separated the two germline ends. The CDR3 totals 15 residues. Germline lookup yields CDR1 MGHRA and CDR2 YSYEKL.